The sequence of this TCR beta chain was determined in a study of cytomegalovirus exposure and HLA in healthy donors. Looking at the study overall: Early released data comprised 80 million to 100 million unique TCRs from HLA-typed donors. General observations from the study: Some TCR beta chains (about 170 of them) were listed as cytomegalovirus-associated. Looking again later, the authors saw that most CMV-associated TCR beta chains seemed HLA-restricted. Confirmation was obtained in vitro that three CMV-associated chains are specific for CMV antigens.

The CDR3 runs to 16 residues. V gave up 0 bases and J gave up 3 bases, with 14 bases separating them. The germline V gene has CDR1 SGHVS and CDR2 FQNEAQ. This clone was seen a single time. What it binds is unknown. In the PCR, 60 Vbeta and 13 Jbeta primers were used. TCRdb's copy holds only in-frame clones and misses some; the assay was immunoSEQ multiplex PCR. The sample contains about 110,000 clones, around 76% of which appear only once. This clonotype originated in a man between 18 and 35 years old in good health and CMV-seronegative. The sequenced sample was PBMCs. This chain joins TRBV7-8 and TRBJ2-5, with D tentatively TRBD1 (5 bases). Written as DNA, the CDR3 is TGTGCCAGCAGCTTAGCGGGGTTGGCAGGGAAAGAGACCCAGTACTTC. This translates into CASSLAGLAGKETQYF.